What follows are 20 T cell receptor beta chains derived from one specimen sequenced in a study of blood T cell repertoires in COVID-19. The data were produced by immunoSEQ multiplex PCR, yet TCRdb's version contains in-frame clones alone and is incomplete. The sample shows 100,000 to 150,000 clones, approximately 88% of them seen only once. The specimen was peripheral blood. These receptor sequences come from a man aged 45-60 years with acute or convalescent COVID-19.

This clone has a handful of counts. The chain joins TRBV5-1 to TRBJ1-1; D ambiguous. The V and J ends lost 0 bases and 4 bases respectively, with 10 bases between them. The length of the CDR3 is 14 residues. From germline, CDR1 is SGHRS and CDR2 YFSETQ. CDR3: CASSLEGRVTEAFF. DNA of the CDR3: TGCGCCAGCAGCTTGGAAGGGCGGGTCACTGAAGCTTTCTTT.

This chain joins TRBV18 and TRBJ2-7; possibly TRBD2 for D (5 bases). Trimming pared 0 bases from V and 3 bases from J, leaving 6 bases between. Germline assignment: CDR1 KGHSH and CDR2 LQKENI. The CDR3 spans 13 residues. The CDR3 loop is CASSPPEGYEQYF. CDR3 coding DNA: TGTGCCAGCTCACCACCAGAGGGCTACGAGCAGTACTTC. The entire variable domain, with the rest obtained from reference TRBV18 and TRBJ2-7, is as follows: NAGVMQNPRHLVRRRGQEARLRCSPMKGHSHVYWYRQLPEEGLKFMVYLQKENIIDESGMPKERFSAEFPKEGPSILRIQQVVRGDSAAYFCASSPPEGYEQYFGPGTRLTVT.

V gene TRBV19 combines with J gene TRBJ1-3; D perhaps matches TRBD1 (6 bases). V was trimmed by 6 bases and J by 0 bases, leaving 12 bases between them. The CDR3 runs to 15 residues. Germline CDR1 is LNHDA and CDR2 is SQIVND (reference sequence). Here the CDR3 reads CASRPDRFSGNTIYF. The CDR3 bases are TGTGCCAGTAGGCCTGACAGGTTCTCTGGAAACACCATATATTTT. Full variable domain (remainder filled in from reference TRBV19 and TRBJ1-3): DGGITQSPKYLFRKEGQNVTLSCEQNLNHDAMYWYRQDPGQGLRLIYYSQIVNDFQKGDIAEGYSVSREKKESFPLTVTSAQKNPTAFYLCASRPDRFSGNTIYFGEGSWLTVV.

About this clone: Other DNA sequences in this specimen translate into the identical CDR3. The chain couples TRBV11-3 to TRBJ2-3, with a weak D call TRBD2 (6 bases). Trimming pared 5 bases from V and 1 base from J, leaving 10 bases between. The CDR3 length is 14 residues. Germline CDR1 reads SGHNT; CDR2 reads YENEEA. DNA of the CDR3: TGTGCCAGCAGCCCCACGGGAGGCACAGATACGCAGTATTTT. Translating it yields CASSPTGGTDTQYF.

The V and J genes are TRBV6-1 and TRBJ2-5, with 8 bases aligning to TRBD1. This CDR3 contains 14 residues. CDR1 is MNHNS and CDR2 is SASEGT in the germline V gene. Trimming at V came to 5 bases and at J to 3 bases, leaving 5 bases not matched to a gene. The CDR3 DNA reads as TGTGCCAGCAGTCTCCCGGGACAGGAAGAGACCCAGTACTTC. Protein product: CASSLPGQEETQYF.

The gene calls are TRBV7-9 and TRBJ2-3; 8 bases are a match to TRBD1. The trim removed 5 bases at V and 0 bases at J, leaving 4 bases unmatched. Germline values: CDR1 SEHNR, CDR2 FQNEAQ (reference sequence). The CDR3 length is 15 residues. CDR3 loop: CASSLRTGSTDTQYF. In nucleotides, the CDR3 is TGTGCCAGCAGCCTGCGGACAGGGAGCACAGATACGCAGTATTTT.

The chain links TRBV3-1 (or the pseudogene TRBV3-2) to TRBJ2-7; 11 bases are a match to TRBD2. J gave up 0 bases and V 1 base, and 8 bases lay outside the gene matches. CDR3 length: 18 amino acids. Germline lookup yields CDR1 LGHDT and CDR2 YNNKEL (reference sequence). The DNA of the CDR3 is TGTGCCAGCAGCCAAGGACTTAGCGGGAGGGCCCCCTCCTACGAGCAGTACTTC. Its protein is CASSQGLSGRAPSYEQYF.

This sequence joins TRBV19 and TRBJ2-1, with D maybe TRBD2 (5 bases). Trimming left V 1 base short and J 7 bases short, with 14 bases between. The CDR3 totals 15 residues. In germline, CDR1 is LNHDA, CDR2 SQIVND (reference sequence). The CDR3 reads CASSIVFGIGNEQFF. In nucleotides, the CDR3 is TGTGCCAGTAGTATAGTGTTCGGGATCGGGAATGAGCAGTTCTTC. Drawing the rest from reference TRBV19 and TRBJ2-1, the complete variable domain is DGGITQSPKYLFRKEGQNVTLSCEQNLNHDAMYWYRQDPGQGLRLIYYSQIVNDFQKGDIAEGYSVSREKKESFPLTVTSAQKNPTAFYLCASSIVFGIGNEQFFGPGTRLTVL.

The sample holds one count of this clone. This chain uses TRBV6-2 or TRBV6-3 with TRBJ2-7, with 7 bases matching TRBD1. Unmatched junction bases numbered 6, after V lost 0 bases and J lost 7 bases. Germline V gene sequence: CDR1 MNHEY, CDR2 SVGEGT. The length of the CDR3 is 14 residues. CDR3 in DNA: TGTGCCAGCAGTTACTCGAGGGGGCTGAAGGAGCAGTACTTC. It yields the protein CASSYSRGLKEQYF.

This sequence joins TRBV11-2 and TRBJ2-7; D is unresolved. Germline V gene lookup returns CDR1 SGHAT and CDR2 FQNNGV. Trimming pared 2 bases from V and 7 bases from J, leaving 15 bases between. The CDR3 runs to 14 residues. CDR3 protein: CASSLSRLSQEQYF. CDR3 coding DNA: TGTGCCAGCAGCTTAAGTCGCCTATCGCAAGAGCAGTACTTC.

V and J are TRBV28 and TRBJ2-7; the D gene is possibly TRBD1 (5 bases). The CDR3 has 13 residues. Germline lookup yields CDR1 MDHEN and CDR2 SYDVKM. V was clipped by 6 bases and J by 5 bases, with 14 bases between them. The CDR3 nucleotides are TGTGCCAGCAGGAGTCAGGGTGGCCACGAGCAGTACTTC. Residues: CASRSQGGHEQYF.

This clone was detected a few times. The CDR3 is CAWGTASGNTIYF. The CDR3 DNA reads TGTGCCTGGGGGACAGCCTCTGGAAACACCATATATTTT. The V call is TRBV30, the J call TRBJ1-3; 7 bases are a match to TRBD1. The CDR3 spans 13 residues. With 5 bases clipped from V and 0 bases from J, the junction kept 1 base outside the gene matches. Germline CDR1 GTSNPN, CDR2 SVGIG (reference sequence).

This chain uses TRBV18 with TRBJ2-1; 9 positions agree with TRBD2. The CDR3 is 14 residues long. The trim removed 6 bases at V and 4 bases at J, leaving 4 bases unmatched. Per the germline V gene, CDR1 is KGHSH and CDR2 is LQKENI. The CDR3 spells CASSPGLAYNEQFF. The CDR3 DNA follows: TGTGCCAGCTCCCCGGGACTAGCTTACAATGAGCAGTTCTTC.

The chain recombines TRBV30 with TRBJ2-7; 8 bases line up with TRBD1. Germline-derived CDR1 and CDR2 are GTSNPN and SVGIG (reference sequence). This CDR3 contains 12 residues. V was clipped by 3 bases and J by 5 bases; unmatched bases: 3. The CDR3 loop reads CAWRGQGHEQYF. CDR3 nucleotide sequence: TGTGCCTGGAGAGGACAGGGCCACGAGCAGTACTTC.

This chain uses TRBV30 with TRBJ2-5; the match to TRBD2 covers 13 bases. The trim removed 0 bases at V and 2 bases at J, leaving 6 bases unmatched. The CDR3 is 17 residues long. Per germline, CDR1 GTSNPN and CDR2 SVGIG (reference sequence). The CDR3 nucleotides read TGTGCCTGGAGTGTAGTAAGGACTAGCGGGAGACAAGAGACCCAGTACTTC. Its translation is CAWSVVRTSGRQETQYF.

This chain connects TRBV18 to TRBJ2-7; weak D call: TRBD1 (6 bases). CDR1 is KGHSH and CDR2 is LQKENI in the germline V gene. This CDR3 contains 16 residues. Trimming left V 0 bases short and J 3 bases short, with 15 bases between. CDR3 amino acids: CASSPPKEYRDYEQYF. The CDR3 bases are TGTGCCAGCTCACCACCGAAAGAATACAGGGACTACGAGCAGTACTTC.

This rearrangement joins TRBV11-2 to TRBJ1-3, with TRBD1 identical over 10 bases. The V gene end was trimmed by 3 bases and the J gene end by 2 bases; junction bases not matched to a gene: 1. The CDR3 contains 15 residues. Germline V lookup: CDR1 SGHAT, CDR2 FQNNGV. The CDR3 loop is CASSFGTGAGNTIYF. For the CDR3, the DNA is TGTGCCAGCAGCTTCGGGACAGGGGCTGGAAACACCATATATTTT.

As to this clone: The same CDR3 is also encoded by other DNA sequences in this sample. The chain has TRBV5-1 and TRBJ2-7; a possible D gene is TRBD2 (6 bases). The CDR3 is 14 residues long. V lost 3 bases to trimming and J lost 2 bases, with 12 bases between them. Germline loops: CDR1 SGHRS, CDR2 YFSETQ. The CDR3 here is CASSSGTGTYEQYF. CDR3 DNA sequence: TGCGCCAGCAGCTCCGGGACTGGAACCTACGAGCAGTACTTC. Full variable domain (remainder filled in from reference TRBV5-1 and TRBJ2-7): KAGVTQTPRYLIKTRGQQVTLSCSPISGHRSVSWYQQTPGQGLQFLFEYFSETQRNKGNFPGRFSGRQFSNSRSEMNVSTLELGDSALYLCASSSGTGTYEQYFGPGTRLTVT.

This clone came up many times. Distinct nucleotide sequences in the sample also encode this CDR3. This rearrangement joins TRBV19 to TRBJ2-6; no definite D call. V shed 8 bases and J shed 0 bases, with 5 bases lying between them. This CDR3 region has 13 residues. Per germline, CDR1 LNHDA and CDR2 SQIVND (reference sequence). The CDR3 DNA sequence: TGTGCCAGTCGGAGCTCTGGGGCCAACGTCCTGACTTTC. This sequence encodes CASRSSGANVLTF.

This clone was seen once. The chain combines TRBV29-1 with TRBJ1-3; D is ambiguous. This CDR3 comprises 13 residues. With 7 bases removed from V and 0 bases from J, the gap between germline ends came to 10 bases. Germline-derived CDR1 and CDR2 are SQVTM and ANQGSEA. CDR3 sequence: CSAIASSGNTIYF. The CDR3 bases are TGCAGCGCCATAGCGTCCTCTGGAAACACCATATATTTT. The whole variable domain, filled in from reference TRBV29-1 and TRBJ1-3, reads SAVISQKPSRDICQRGTSLTIQCQVDSQVTMMFWYRQQPGQSLTLIATANQGSEATYESGFVIDKFPISRPNLTFSTLTVSNMSPEDSSIYLCSAIASSGNTIYFGEGSWLTVV.